These T cell receptor beta chains were read from a single sample in a study of T-cell memory formation after mild COVID-19. In TCRdb, the 5' RACE reads were re-called with MiXCR into one record per CDR3 protein. The repertoire includes nearly 250,000 distinct CDR3 sequences, about 16% of them detected once, and less than 2.5% sits in the top ten. Material for sequencing was PBMCs or a T cell subset sorted from them (not recorded which). These receptor sequences come from an adult woman who had mild COVID-19 (a few samples of this study predate the infection). Cell type and time point are not known. CDR3s include the opening cysteine and the closing phenylalanine or tryptophan. D genes are given only for firm matches. Clone size is not always given. Where it is, it says once, few, many or a class for expanded clones.

V gene: TRBV20-1; D gene: -; CDR3 length: 11; clone size: -; J gene: TRBJ2-1; CDR3 protein: CSARGGPEQFF; CDR3 DNA: TGCAGTGCTAGAGGTGGTCCCGAGCAGTTCTTC
V gene: TRBV20-1; D gene: -; CDR3 length: 12; clone size: -; J gene: TRBJ1-2; CDR3 protein: CSAEPRNYGYTF; CDR3 DNA: TGCAGTGCCGAACCGAGAAACTATGGCTACACCTTC
V gene: TRBV7-8; D gene: TRBD2; CDR3 length: 16; clone size: -; J gene: TRBJ2-2; CDR3 protein: CASSASGLANTGELFF; CDR3 DNA: TGTGCCAGCAGCGCGTCGGGACTAGCGAACACCGGGGAGCTGTTTTTT
V gene: TRBV6-5; D gene: -; CDR3 length: 16; clone size: many; J gene: TRBJ2-1; CDR3 protein: CASSFLQGLTYNEQFF; CDR3 DNA: TGTGCCAGCAGTTTTCTACAGGGTCTAACCTACAATGAGCAGTTCTTC
V gene: TRBV2; D gene: TRBD1; CDR3 length: 13; clone size: -; J gene: TRBJ2-1; CDR3 protein: CASGGQGDNEQFF; CDR3 DNA: TGTGCCAGCGGAGGACAGGGTGACAATGAGCAGTTCTTC
V gene: TRBV30; D gene: TRBD1; CDR3 length: 16; clone size: -; J gene: TRBJ2-3; CDR3 protein: CAWSVGRGRISDTQYF; CDR3 DNA: TGTGCCTGGAGTGTTGGCAGGGGGCGTATATCAGATACGCAGTATTTT
V gene: TRBV11-2; D gene: TRBD1; CDR3 length: 15; clone size: -; J gene: TRBJ1-5; CDR3 protein: CASSSGQGWDQPQHF; CDR3 DNA: TGTGCCAGCAGCTCGGGACAGGGGTGGGATCAGCCCCAGCATTTT
V gene: TRBV7-8; D gene: -; CDR3 length: 16; clone size: few; J gene: TRBJ1-5; CDR3 protein: CASSLLSRDSNQPQHF; CDR3 DNA: TGTGCCAGCAGCTTACTTTCCCGAGATAGCAATCAGCCCCAGCATTTT
V gene: TRBV5-1; D gene: -; CDR3 length: 15; clone size: few; J gene: TRBJ2-2; CDR3 protein: CASSSGTLGTGELFF; CDR3 DNA: TGCGCCAGCAGTTCCGGGACACTTGGGACCGGGGAGCTGTTTTTT
V gene: TRBV18; D gene: -; CDR3 length: 13; clone size: few; J gene: TRBJ2-5; CDR3 protein: CASSQTRPETQYF; CDR3 DNA: TGTGCCAGCTCCCAGACTCGGCCCGAGACCCAGTACTTC
V gene: TRBV7-2; D gene: -; CDR3 length: 14; clone size: few; J gene: TRBJ1-1; CDR3 protein: CASSLSNSNTEAFF; CDR3 DNA: TGTGCCAGCAGCTTAAGTAATTCGAACACTGAAGCTTTCTTT
V gene: TRBV12-3/TRBV12-4; D gene: -; CDR3 length: 14; clone size: few; J gene: TRBJ2-7; CDR3 protein: CASSSSGWANEQYF; CDR3 DNA: TGTGCCAGCAGCTCCTCAGGTTGGGCGAACGAGCAGTACTTC
V gene: TRBV5-1; D gene: TRBD1; CDR3 length: 15; clone size: many; J gene: TRBJ2-7; CDR3 protein: CASSTPGTGSHEQYF; CDR3 DNA: TGCGCCAGCTCAACCCCCGGGACAGGGTCCCACGAGCAGTACTTC
V gene: TRBV11-1; D gene: -; CDR3 length: 17; clone size: -; J gene: TRBJ1-1; CDR3 protein: CASSLVGDGLTNTEAFF; CDR3 DNA: TGTGCCAGCAGCTTAGTGGGGGATGGGCTGACGAACACTGAAGCTTTCTTT
V gene: TRBV6-5; D gene: TRBD1; CDR3 length: 14; clone size: few; J gene: TRBJ2-3; CDR3 protein: CASSRTGGPDTQYF; CDR3 DNA: TGTGCCAGCAGTCGTACAGGGGGGCCAGATACGCAGTATTTT
V gene: TRBV6-6; D gene: TRBD2; CDR3 length: 13; clone size: few; J gene: TRBJ2-7; CDR3 protein: CASGTSGKYEQYF; CDR3 DNA: TGTGCCAGTGGGACTAGCGGGAAGTACGAGCAGTACTTC
V gene: TRBV4-3; D gene: -; CDR3 length: 17; clone size: few; J gene: TRBJ2-1; CDR3 protein: CASSQDTFLASYNEQFF; CDR3 DNA: TGCGCCAGCAGCCAAGATACGTTCCTAGCGTCCTACAATGAGCAGTTCTTC
V gene: TRBV2; D gene: -; CDR3 length: 14; clone size: -; J gene: TRBJ1-4; CDR3 protein: CASILGGPREELFF; CDR3 DNA: TGTGCCAGCATCCTCGGTGGTCCTCGTGAGGAACTGTTTTTT
V gene: TRBV12-3/TRBV12-4; D gene: TRBD2; CDR3 length: 16; clone size: -; J gene: TRBJ2-3; CDR3 protein: CASSFTSGRAGDTQYF; CDR3 DNA: TGTGCCAGCAGTTTTACGAGCGGGAGGGCTGGAGATACGCAGTATTTT
V gene: TRBV2; D gene: TRBD2; CDR3 length: 18; clone size: few; J gene: TRBJ2-1; CDR3 protein: CASSDASRRRGSYNEQFF; CDR3 DNA: TGTGCCAGCAGTGATGCCTCCCGGCGGCGCGGGAGCTACAATGAGCAGTTCTTC
V gene: TRBV30; D gene: -; CDR3 length: 14; clone size: few; J gene: TRBJ2-7; CDR3 protein: CAWNAAVISYEQYF; CDR3 DNA: TGTGCCTGGAACGCGGCAGTCATTTCCTACGAGCAGTACTTC
V gene: TRBV11-3; D gene: TRBD1; CDR3 length: 15; clone size: -; J gene: TRBJ2-7; CDR3 protein: CASSLGRQGYDEQYF; CDR3 DNA: TGTGCCAGCAGCTTAGGTCGACAGGGCTACGACGAGCAGTACTTC
V gene: TRBV6-5; D gene: -; CDR3 length: 15; clone size: -; J gene: TRBJ1-6; CDR3 protein: CASSYSGGKNSPLHF; CDR3 DNA: TGTGCCAGCAGTTACTCCGGGGGTAAAAATTCACCCCTCCACTTT
V gene: TRBV7-2; D gene: -; CDR3 length: 15; clone size: few; J gene: TRBJ2-2; CDR3 protein: CASSKRPPNTGELFF; CDR3 DNA: TGTGCCAGCAGCAAGAGGCCCCCGAACACCGGGGAGCTGTTTTTT
V gene: TRBV20-1; D gene: -; CDR3 length: 14; clone size: few; J gene: TRBJ2-7; CDR3 protein: CSARGNPTDYEQYF; CDR3 DNA: TGCAGTGCTAGAGGAAACCCGACAGATTACGAGCAGTACTTC
V gene: TRBV20-1; D gene: -; CDR3 length: 18; clone size: few; J gene: TRBJ1-5; CDR3 protein: CSAIPRGEGRYSNQPQHF; CDR3 DNA: TGCAGTGCTATTCCCCGCGGAGAGGGTCGCTATAGCAATCAGCCCCAGCATTTT
V gene: TRBV7-3; D gene: -; CDR3 length: 16; clone size: -; J gene: TRBJ2-1; CDR3 protein: CASSWRGGTGFNEQFF; CDR3 DNA: TGTGCCAGCAGCTGGCGTGGGGGGACGGGCTTCAATGAGCAGTTCTTC
V gene: TRBV27; D gene: -; CDR3 length: 14; clone size: -; J gene: TRBJ2-1; CDR3 protein: CASSFFGLHNEQFF; CDR3 DNA: TGTGCCAGCAGTTTCTTCGGGCTCCACAATGAGCAGTTCTTC
V gene: TRBV5-1; D gene: TRBD2; CDR3 length: 16; clone size: -; J gene: TRBJ2-1; CDR3 protein: CASTERGDLVTHEQFF; CDR3 DNA: TGCGCCAGCACCGAGCGGGGGGATTTGGTCACGCATGAGCAGTTCTTC
V gene: TRBV11-3; D gene: TRBD2; CDR3 length: 16; clone size: few; J gene: TRBJ2-1; CDR3 protein: CASSPIQTSGSNEQFF; CDR3 DNA: TGTGCCAGCAGCCCCATCCAGACTAGCGGGAGTAATGAGCAGTTCTTC
V gene: TRBV7-2; D gene: TRBD2; CDR3 length: 16; clone size: few; J gene: TRBJ2-1; CDR3 protein: CASSSRWASGSNEQFF; CDR3 DNA: TGTGCCAGCAGCTCTCGATGGGCTAGCGGGAGCAATGAGCAGTTCTTC
V gene: TRBV24-1; D gene: -; CDR3 length: 14; clone size: few; J gene: TRBJ2-7; CDR3 protein: CATSEAGSLYEQYF; CDR3 DNA: TGTGCCACCAGTGAAGCTGGGTCCCTCTACGAGCAGTACTTC
V gene: TRBV4-1; D gene: -; CDR3 length: 15; clone size: -; J gene: TRBJ2-1; CDR3 protein: CASTRGGQKMDEQFF; CDR3 DNA: TGCGCCAGCACGAGGGGGGGGCAAAAGATGGATGAGCAGTTCTTC
V gene: TRBV3-1; D gene: -; CDR3 length: 13; clone size: -; J gene: TRBJ1-5; CDR3 protein: CASSQGSNQPQHF; CDR3 DNA: TGTGCCAGCAGCCAGGGCAGCAATCAGCCCCAGCATTTT
V gene: TRBV6-5; D gene: TRBD1; CDR3 length: 15; clone size: -; J gene: TRBJ1-4; CDR3 protein: CASRSTGTGNEKLFF; CDR3 DNA: TGTGCCAGCAGATCGACCGGGACAGGGAATGAAAAACTGTTTTTT
V gene: TRBV12-3/TRBV12-4; D gene: -; CDR3 length: 15; clone size: many; J gene: TRBJ2-4; CDR3 protein: CASSLRDIAKNIQYF; CDR3 DNA: TGTGCCAGCAGTTTACGGGACATAGCCAAAAACATTCAGTACTTC
V gene: TRBV18; D gene: TRBD1; CDR3 length: 15; clone size: once; J gene: TRBJ1-3; CDR3 protein: CASSPRGLAENTIYF; CDR3 DNA: TGTGCCAGCTCGCCCAGGGGGCTGGCGGAAAACACCATATATTTT
V gene: TRBV21-1; D gene: -; CDR3 length: 15; clone size: -; J gene: TRBJ1-5; CDR3 protein: CASSKRGEDNQPQHF; CDR3 DNA: TGTGCCAGCAGCAAACGGGGTGAGGACAATCAGCCCCAGCATTTT
V gene: TRBV9; D gene: -; CDR3 length: 14; clone size: -; J gene: TRBJ1-1; CDR3 protein: CASSVGRGNTEAFF; CDR3 DNA: TGTGCCAGCAGCGTAGGCAGGGGGAACACTGAAGCTTTCTTT
V gene: TRBV6-6; D gene: TRBD2; CDR3 length: 14; clone size: -; J gene: TRBJ2-5; CDR3 protein: CASSRTSGSETQYF; CDR3 DNA: TGTGCCAGCAGTCGGACTAGCGGGAGCGAGACCCAGTACTTC
V gene: TRBV12-3/TRBV12-4; D gene: TRBD2; CDR3 length: 16; clone size: -; J gene: TRBJ2-1; CDR3 protein: CASSYAWGGAYNEQFF; CDR3 DNA: TGTGCCAGCAGCTACGCGTGGGGGGGTGCCTACAATGAGCAGTTCTTC
V gene: TRBV12-3/TRBV12-4; D gene: -; CDR3 length: 14; clone size: few; J gene: TRBJ1-1; CDR3 protein: CASSSGPGRTEAFF; CDR3 DNA: TGTGCCAGCAGTTCGGGTCCCGGGCGGACTGAAGCTTTCTTT
V gene: TRBV4-3; D gene: -; CDR3 length: 15; clone size: many; J gene: TRBJ2-7; CDR3 protein: CASSLQRQGAYEQYF; CDR3 DNA: TGCGCCAGCAGCCTCCAACGTCAGGGAGCCTACGAGCAGTACTTC
V gene: TRBV5-6; D gene: -; CDR3 length: 15; clone size: -; J gene: TRBJ2-7; CDR3 protein: CASSLPGVDSYEQYF; CDR3 DNA: TGTGCCAGCAGCCTACCAGGGGTGGACTCCTACGAGCAGTACTTC
V gene: TRBV6-5; D gene: -; CDR3 length: 14; clone size: many; J gene: TRBJ2-7; CDR3 protein: CASSYSPTNYEQYF; CDR3 DNA: TGTGCCAGCAGTTACTCCCCTACCAACTACGAGCAGTACTTC
V gene: TRBV3-1; D gene: TRBD2; CDR3 length: 16; clone size: -; J gene: TRBJ2-3; CDR3 protein: CASSRGTSGGIYTQYF; CDR3 DNA: TGTGCCAGCAGCCGCGGGACTAGCGGGGGGATCTATACGCAGTATTTT
V gene: TRBV10-3; D gene: -; CDR3 length: 14; clone size: few; J gene: TRBJ1-1; CDR3 protein: CAISEGRKNTEAFF; CDR3 DNA: TGTGCCATCAGCGAGGGGCGGAAGAACACTGAAGCTTTCTTT
V gene: TRBV6-6; D gene: TRBD2; CDR3 length: 16; clone size: many; J gene: TRBJ2-5; CDR3 protein: CASSPTSTSGYKTQYF; CDR3 DNA: TGTGCCAGCAGTCCTACTTCGACTAGCGGGTATAAGACCCAGTACTTC
V gene: TRBV10-3; D gene: -; CDR3 length: 15; clone size: few; J gene: TRBJ2-5; CDR3 protein: CAISDGESGSDYHYF; CDR3 DNA: TGTGCCATCAGTGACGGGGAAAGCGGTTCGGACTACCATTACTTC
V gene: TRBV6-5; D gene: -; CDR3 length: 14; clone size: many; J gene: TRBJ1-1; CDR3 protein: CASSYGHLNTEAFF; CDR3 DNA: TGTGCCAGCAGTTACGGACACCTGAACACTGAAGCTTTCTTT
V gene: TRBV4-2; D gene: -; CDR3 length: 14; clone size: -; J gene: TRBJ1-1; CDR3 protein: CASSPGPTGTEAFF; CDR3 DNA: TGTGCCAGCAGCCCCGGCCCGACGGGCACTGAAGCTTTCTTT
V gene: TRBV7-2; D gene: TRBD2; CDR3 length: 15; clone size: -; J gene: TRBJ2-3; CDR3 protein: CASSSTSGSVDTQYF; CDR3 DNA: TGTGCCAGCAGCTCTACCAGCGGGAGTGTAGATACGCAGTATTTT
V gene: TRBV12-3/TRBV12-4; D gene: TRBD2; CDR3 length: 17; clone size: -; J gene: TRBJ2-1; CDR3 protein: CASSLGGGLGSYNEQFF; CDR3 DNA: TGTGCCAGCAGTTTAGGGGGGGGACTAGGGTCCTACAATGAGCAGTTCTTC
V gene: TRBV4-1; D gene: -; CDR3 length: 18; clone size: -; J gene: TRBJ1-5; CDR3 protein: CASSQAPLDEVPNQPQHF; CDR3 DNA: TGCGCCAGCAGCCAAGCCCCATTAGACGAGGTGCCAAATCAGCCCCAGCATTTT